This T cell receptor beta chain is from a study of blood T cells in healthy people across ages. Study conclusions and caveats: More naive CD4+ cells and higher diversity were found in long-lived than in aged donors.

Comment on this clonotype: Its target is not known.

Germline CDR1 reads MGHRA; CDR2 reads YSYEKL. Trimming took 5 bases from V and 0 from J, leaving 11 bases between them. The CDR3 length is 15 residues. It was with a sample-barcoded 5' primer and a J-beta primer mix that a second PCR of about 6 to 12 cycles was run. TCRdb re-derived calls from the 5' RACE reads in MiXCR, one entry per CDR3 protein. Of over a million distinct CDR3 sequences in the sample, roughly 43% were seen once. The clonotype was recovered from a young woman in good health. This chain links TRBV4-1 with TRBJ2-4; D gene ambiguous. Specimen: blood. CDR3 nucleotides: TGCGCCAGCAGCTCGCTGCGTGCAGCCAAAAACATTCAGTACTTC. Its translation: CASSSLRAAKNIQYF.